This record concerns one TCR beta chain sequence. As yet, its antigen is unknown. Clones were read by immunoSEQ multiplex PCR, and TCRdb kept only the in-frame ones, dropping some. Of 38,000 or so clones listed, approximately 81% are singletons. The data belong to a study of T cells in localized non-small cell lung cancer. Study-wide findings and caveats: Higher T cell density in the blood was associated with longer overall survival, whereas higher adjacent-lung clonality associated with shorter survival. Peak T cell clonality was found in uninvolved adjacent lung, exceeding tumor. Across samples, adjacent lung featured a median roughly 61 of the top 100 tumor clones.

V dropped 5 bases and J dropped 7 bases, with 12 bases sitting between them. Germline-derived CDR1 and CDR2 are SGHVS and FQNEAQ. This CDR3 is built from 13 residues. The receptor comes from a male donor older than 55 with stage II lung adenocarcinoma. Source: peripheral blood mononuclear cells, taken before any cancer treatment. The rearrangement uses TRBV7-8 and TRBJ1-5, with D uncertain. The CDR3 DNA follows: TGTGCCAGCAGCCGGGGTGAAGAGCAGCCCCAGCATTTT. Translated, it gives CASSRGEEQPQHF.